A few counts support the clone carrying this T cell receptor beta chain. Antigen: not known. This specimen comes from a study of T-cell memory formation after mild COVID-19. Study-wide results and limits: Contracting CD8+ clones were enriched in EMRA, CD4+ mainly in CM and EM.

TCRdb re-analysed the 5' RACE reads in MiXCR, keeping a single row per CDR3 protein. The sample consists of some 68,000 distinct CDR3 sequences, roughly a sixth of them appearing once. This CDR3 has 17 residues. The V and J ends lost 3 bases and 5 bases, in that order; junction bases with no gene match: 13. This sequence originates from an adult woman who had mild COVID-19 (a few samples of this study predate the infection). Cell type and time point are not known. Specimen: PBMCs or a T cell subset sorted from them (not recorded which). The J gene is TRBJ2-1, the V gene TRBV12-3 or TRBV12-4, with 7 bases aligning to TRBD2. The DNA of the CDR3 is TGTGCCAGCAGTTTTGCTCTTGACGGGAGGCCCGACAATGAGCAGTTCTTC. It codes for CASSFALDGRPDNEQFF.